The 19 T cell receptor beta chains reported below all come from one sample, sequenced in a study of T cell repertoires in cytomegalovirus infection. TCRdb reprocessed the reads with MiXCR, giving one entry per CDR3 protein. The sample includes more than 85,000 distinct CDR3 sequences, 15% to 20% of them seen just once. The material sequenced was PBMCs. The receptors stem from a human donor in good health (CMV status not recorded). Some clones in this sample may be carry-over from other donors' samples.

The chain has TRBV2 and TRBJ2-1, with TRBD1 as a possible D gene (5 bases). Trimming stripped 7 bases from V and 0 bases from J, with 13 bases between. The germline gives CDR1 SNHLY, CDR2 FYNNEI. The CDR3 runs 15 residues. CDR3 in amino acids: CASIPTAVSYNEQFF. CDR3 DNA sequence: TGTGCCAGCATCCCGACAGCCGTCTCCTACAATGAGCAGTTCTTC.

This clonotype was detected ten times or more. The chain recombines TRBV7-8 with TRBJ1-4; 7 bases line up with TRBD1. The germline V gene encodes CDR1 SGHVS and CDR2 FQNEAQ. Unmatched junction bases numbered 6, after V lost 2 bases and J lost 6 bases. The CDR3 length is 15 residues. The CDR3 nucleotides read TGTGCCAGCAGCTTACGGGGGGACAGTTATGAAAAACTGTTTTTT. Translating gives CASSLRGDSYEKLFF.

This clonotype was found many times. V usage is TRBV7-9 and J usage is TRBJ2-1, with TRBD2 identical over 8 bases. V trimming: 0 bases; J trimming: 8 bases; junction bases outside the gene matches: 6. The CDR3 is 15 residues long. CDR1 and CDR2 (germline): SEHNR, FQNEAQ (reference sequence). CDR3 residues: CASSLAGGGGDEQFF. CDR3 bases: TGTGCCAGCAGCTTAGCCGGGGGGGGTGGCGATGAGCAGTTCTTC.

This clonotype has only a few counts. The CDR3 sequence: CASSLGGSSGGATEQYF. In nucleotides, the CDR3 is TGTGCCAGCAGCTTAGGAGGCTCTAGCGGGGGGGCGACCGAGCAGTACTTC. The chain carries TRBV7-2 and TRBJ2-7; TRBD2 matches at 12 bases. V lost 1 base and J lost 6; bases outside the gene matches: 10. The CDR3 consists of 17 residues. Germline V lookup: CDR1 SGHTA, CDR2 FQGNSA.

The sample holds a few counts of this clonotype. The V gene is TRBV14, the J gene TRBJ1-4; no firm D call. Trimming cost V 1 base and J 0 bases, with 6 bases left between them. This CDR3 has 15 amino acids. Germline lookup yields CDR1 SGHDN and CDR2 FVKESK. CDR3 nucleotide sequence: TGTGCCAGCAGCCAAGTTTCCACAACTAATGAAAAACTGTTTTTT. This translates into CASSQVSTTNEKLFF.

This chain joins TRBV5-6 and TRBJ1-2; TRBD1 matches 7 bases. CDR3 length equals 15 residues. The germline V gene encodes CDR1 SGHDT and CDR2 YYEEEE. The V segment lost 4 bases and the J segment 4 bases; nucleotides outside the gene matches: 10. The CDR3 is CASSVDRVAIYGYTF. CDR3 sequence (DNA): TGTGCCAGCAGCGTTGACAGGGTTGCTATCTATGGCTACACCTTC.

This clonotype was observed many times. This rearrangement joins TRBV7-9 to TRBJ2-1; 11 positions agree with TRBD1. V was clipped by 5 bases and J by 9 bases; unmatched bases: 9. The CDR3 totals 15 residues. Germline V gives CDR1 SEHNR, CDR2 FQNEAQ (reference sequence). CDR3 sequence (DNA): TGTGCCAGCAGCCGGACCGGGACAGGGGGGTCTGAGCAGTTCTTC. This sequence encodes CASSRTGTGGSEQFF.

This clonotype was counted at least ten times. The V call is TRBV7-9, the J call TRBJ2-5; D gene ambiguous. The CDR3 is 15 residues long. Germline CDR1 SEHNR, CDR2 FQNEAQ (reference sequence). V was trimmed by 0 bases and J by 5 bases, leaving 13 bases between them. The DNA for the CDR3 is TGTGCCAGCAGCTTAGCGGCTGGGCGCAGTGAGACCCAGTACTTC. Translating gives CASSLAAGRSETQYF.

V and J are TRBV4-1 and TRBJ1-2; 8 bases are shared with TRBD1. This CDR3 spans 18 amino acids. Germline V CDR1 and CDR2: MGHRA, YSYEKL. V lost 2 bases to trimming and J lost 2 bases; unmatched junction nucleotides: 13. CDR3 in amino acids: CASSQRISRGPLNYGYTF. CDR3 coding DNA: TGCGCCAGCAGCCAAAGAATTTCCAGGGGGCCCTTAAACTATGGCTACACCTTC.

In its sample, this clonotype was seen many times. This chain links TRBV5-1 with TRBJ2-3; 8 positions agree with TRBD1. The CDR3 spans 14 residues. V lost 4 bases, J lost 2 bases, and 3 bases stayed unmatched. Germline values: CDR1 SGHRS, CDR2 YFSETQ. Here the CDR3 reads CASSRDRNTDTQYF. The CDR3 DNA follows: TGCGCCAGCAGCAGGGACAGGAACACAGATACGCAGTATTTT.

This clonotype was detected many times. The chain links TRBV20-1 to TRBJ1-5; D is undetermined. The germline gives CDR1 DFQATT, CDR2 SNEGSKA (reference sequence). Trimming left V 6 bases short and J 3 bases short, with 12 bases between. The CDR3 runs to 13 residues. The CDR3 DNA reads as TGCAGTGCCCAGACACTGAACAATCAGCCCCAGCATTTT. This codes for CSAQTLNNQPQHF.

This chain connects TRBV5-1 to TRBJ1-1, with a possible D match to TRBD1 (6 bases). The V gene lost 0 bases and the J gene lost 3 bases, with 9 bases spanning the gap. CDR3 length: 14 amino acids. Germline values: CDR1 SGHRS, CDR2 YFSETQ. CDR3 in DNA: TGCGCCAGCAGCTTGGGCGGGGGCTACACTGAAGCTTTCTTT. Its protein product is CASSLGGGYTEAFF.

This clonotype was observed a handful of times. The J gene is TRBJ1-1, the V gene TRBV28; no clear D. Per germline, CDR1 MDHEN and CDR2 SYDVKM. The CDR3 has 12 amino acids. V was cut by 6 bases and J by 7 bases, with 12 bases left in between. The CDR3 region has the DNA TGTGCCAGCAGCCTCAGGAGGGTTGAAGCTTTCTTT. Translating gives CASSLRRVEAFF.

The chain recombines TRBV20-1 with TRBJ2-7, with 10 bases that match TRBD1. V gave up 1 base and J gave up 4 bases; unmatched junction bases: 4. This CDR3 is 14 amino acids long. Germline V lookup: CDR1 DFQATT, CDR2 SNEGSKA (reference sequence). The CDR3 sequence is CSARAGTGAYEQYF. The DNA of the CDR3 is TGCAGTGCTAGAGCCGGGACAGGGGCGTACGAGCAGTACTTC.

This clonotype has at least ten counts. CDR3 DNA: TGTGCCATCAGTGAGTCTGCCGGGCCCCAGAGGGAGCAGTACTTC. This gives the protein CAISESAGPQREQYF. The chain uses TRBV10-3 and TRBJ2-7, with no clear D. CDR3 length equals 15 residues. The germline V and J ends were trimmed by 0 bases and 7 bases, with 16 bases remaining between them. Germline loops: CDR1 ENHRY, CDR2 SYGVKD.

In DNA, the CDR3 is TGTGCCATCAGTCGGGACAGCAAGGGAACTGAAGCTTTCTTT. Its translation: CAISRDSKGTEAFF. The V and J genes are TRBV10-3 and TRBJ1-1; 7 bases map to TRBD1. The CDR3 covers 14 residues. Germline V lookup: CDR1 ENHRY, CDR2 SYGVKD. With 5 bases clipped from V and 5 bases from J, the junction kept 8 bases outside the gene matches.

This clonotype was observed a handful of times. The gene calls are TRBV5-1 and TRBJ1-5; D is unclear. This CDR3 is built from 14 residues. The germline V gene encodes CDR1 SGHRS and CDR2 YFSETQ. V was cut by 0 bases and J by 5 bases, with 9 bases left in between. This CDR3 reads CASSLDGSDQPQHF. The CDR3 nucleotides read TGCGCCAGCAGCTTGGATGGGTCAGATCAGCCCCAGCATTTT. Full variable domain (rest looked up from reference TRBV5-1 and TRBJ1-5): KAGVTQTPRYLIKTRGQQVTLSCSPISGHRSVSWYQQTPGQGLQFLFEYFSETQRNKGNFPGRFSGRQFSNSRSEMNVSTLELGDSALYLCASSLDGSDQPQHFGDGTRLSIL.

This clonotype was observed a few times. This rearrangement joins TRBV7-3 to TRBJ2-1; 11 bases map to TRBD2. Germline V CDR1 and CDR2: SGHTA, FQGTGA. The V segment lost 5 bases and the J segment 4 bases; nucleotides outside the gene matches: 7. This CDR3 is built from 16 residues. The DNA of the CDR3 is TGTGCCAGCAGCCCCTATAGCGGGGGGGATTACAATGAGCAGTTCTTC. Its protein is CASSPYSGGDYNEQFF.

This clonotype showed up just once. This may come from a read error, since a much larger clone is one base off. The chain has TRBV7-2 and TRBJ2-5; D gene ambiguous. The CDR3 totals 11 residues. The germline CDR1 and CDR2 sequences are SGHTA and FQGNSA. V was trimmed by 0 bases and J by 12 bases, leaving 8 bases between them. DNA for the CDR3: TGTGCCAGCAGCTTAGCGGTACATAAGTACTTC. This codes for CASSLAVHKYF.